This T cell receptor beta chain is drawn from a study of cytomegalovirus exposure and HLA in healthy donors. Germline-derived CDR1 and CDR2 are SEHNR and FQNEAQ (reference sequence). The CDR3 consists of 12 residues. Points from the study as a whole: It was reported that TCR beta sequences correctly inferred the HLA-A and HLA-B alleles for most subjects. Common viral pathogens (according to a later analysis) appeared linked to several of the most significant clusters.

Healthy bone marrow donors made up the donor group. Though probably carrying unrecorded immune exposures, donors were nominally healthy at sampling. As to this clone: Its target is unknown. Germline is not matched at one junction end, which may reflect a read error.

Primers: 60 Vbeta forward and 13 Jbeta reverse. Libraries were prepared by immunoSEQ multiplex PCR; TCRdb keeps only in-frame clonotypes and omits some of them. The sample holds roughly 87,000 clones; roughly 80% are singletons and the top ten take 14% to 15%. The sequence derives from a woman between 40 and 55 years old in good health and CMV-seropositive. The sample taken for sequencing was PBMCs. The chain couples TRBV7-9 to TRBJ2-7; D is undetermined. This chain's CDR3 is CSSTGDSYEQYF. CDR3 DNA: TGTTCCAGCACCGGAGACTCCTACGAGCAGTACTTC. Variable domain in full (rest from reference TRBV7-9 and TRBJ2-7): DTGVSQNPRHKITKRGQNVTFRCDPISEHNRLYWYRQTLGQGPEFLTYFQNEAQLEKSRLLSDRFSAERPKGSFSTLEIQRTEQGDSAMYLCSSTGDSYEQYFGPGTRLTVT.